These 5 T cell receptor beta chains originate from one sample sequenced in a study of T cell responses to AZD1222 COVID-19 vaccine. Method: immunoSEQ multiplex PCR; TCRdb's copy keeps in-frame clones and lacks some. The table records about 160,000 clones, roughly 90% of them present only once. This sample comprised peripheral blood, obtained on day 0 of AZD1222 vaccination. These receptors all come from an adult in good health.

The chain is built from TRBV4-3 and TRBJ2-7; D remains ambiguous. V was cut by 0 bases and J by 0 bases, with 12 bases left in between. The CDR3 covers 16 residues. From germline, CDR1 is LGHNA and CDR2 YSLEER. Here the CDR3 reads CASSQDLAGFSYEQYF. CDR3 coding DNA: TGCGCCAGCAGCCAAGATCTCGCCGGGTTCTCCTACGAGCAGTACTTC.

The CDR3 region has the DNA TGTGCCAGCAGTGAACCACGGACAGCAAATCAGCCCCAGCATTTT. Protein product: CASSEPRTANQPQHF. The chain has TRBV6-1 and TRBJ1-5; D is possibly TRBD1 (6 bases). The CDR3 spans 15 residues. Germline V gives CDR1 MNHNS, CDR2 SASEGT. V dropped 2 bases and J dropped 4 bases, with 12 bases sitting between them.

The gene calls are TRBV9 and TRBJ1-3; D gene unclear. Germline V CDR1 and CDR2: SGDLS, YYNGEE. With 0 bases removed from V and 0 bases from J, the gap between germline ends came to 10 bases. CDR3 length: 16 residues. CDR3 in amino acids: CASSVDGTHSGNTIYF. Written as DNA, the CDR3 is TGTGCCAGCAGCGTAGACGGCACCCACTCTGGAAACACCATATATTTT.

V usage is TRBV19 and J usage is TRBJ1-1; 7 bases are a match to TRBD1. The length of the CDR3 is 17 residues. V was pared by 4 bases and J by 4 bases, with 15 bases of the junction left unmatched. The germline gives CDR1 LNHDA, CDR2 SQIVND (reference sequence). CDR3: CASSTPSFTGEGTEAFF. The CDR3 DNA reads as TGTGCCAGTAGTACGCCCAGCTTTACAGGGGAGGGCACTGAAGCTTTCTTT.

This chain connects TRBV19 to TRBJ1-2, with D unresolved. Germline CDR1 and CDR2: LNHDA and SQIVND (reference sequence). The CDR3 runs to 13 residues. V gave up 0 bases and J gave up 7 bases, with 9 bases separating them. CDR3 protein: CASSIEQMAGYTF. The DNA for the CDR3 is TGTGCCAGTAGTATAGAACAAATGGCTGGCTACACCTTC. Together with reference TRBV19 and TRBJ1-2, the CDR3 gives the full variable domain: DGGITQSPKYLFRKEGQNVTLSCEQNLNHDAMYWYRQDPGQGLRLIYYSQIVNDFQKGDIAEGYSVSREKKESFPLTVTSAQKNPTAFYLCASSIEQMAGYTFGSGTRLTVV.